These 29 T cell receptor beta chains originate from one sample sequenced in a study of early T cells in non-severe SARS-CoV-2 infection (dated by TCRdb to the early 2020s). Libraries were made using 5' RACE. Sequencer: NextSeq 500. Clones were called with MiXCR by TCRdb after fastp trimmed the public reads at Q25, and only in-frame beta chains were retained. Duplicate CDR3 protein sequences are folded into a single record with the most common DNA and genes. Here the sample has some 67,000 distinct CDR3 sequences; approximately 13% occur a single time. The top ten constitute about 5% of the sample. The material sequenced was whole blood. The receptors were gathered from an adult who was a healthcare worker with PCR-confirmed SARS-CoV-2 infection or an uninfected control (not recorded which).

This chain joins TRBV6-4 and TRBJ1-1; D gene uncertain. Germline assignment: CDR1 MRHNA and CDR2 SNTAGT. This CDR3 contains 15 residues. V dropped 0 bases and J dropped 4 bases, with 12 bases sitting between them. This CDR3 reads CASSDSDSGGTEAFF. Written as DNA, the CDR3 is TGTGCCAGCAGTGACTCGGATTCCGGTGGCACTGAAGCTTTCTTT.

This sequence joins TRBV6-5 and TRBJ2-7; TRBD1 agrees at 7 bases. The CDR3 has 15 amino acids. The J segment lost 2 bases and the V segment lost 9 bases, leaving 13 bases of the junction unmatched. CDR1 MNHEY and CDR2 SVGAGI come from the germline V gene. The DNA of the CDR3 is TGTGCCAGAACTCCCCAAGCCGGGACAGCCTACGAGCAGTACTTC. Encoded protein: CARTPQAGTAYEQYF.

This clonotype was seen ten or more times. CDR3 sequence (DNA): TGTGCCAGCAGCTTGAATGAGGACGATGGAGGCTACACCTTC. This translates into CASSLNEDDGGYTF. The chain recombines TRBV7-6 with TRBJ1-2; no clear D gene. Trimming removed 3 bases at V and 8 bases at J, with 16 bases between. Germline CDR1 SGHVS, CDR2 FNYEAQ. This CDR3 has 14 amino acids.

This clonotype was detected only a few times. The gene calls are TRBV14 and TRBJ2-3; D is unresolved. The CDR3 extends over 14 amino acids. V was clipped by 3 bases and J by 5 bases, with 12 bases between them. CDR1 and CDR2 from the germline V gene are SGHDN and FVKESK. CDR3 residues: CASSHLQGRDTQYF. The CDR3 region has the DNA TGTGCCAGCAGCCACCTACAAGGTCGAGATACGCAGTATTTT. Complete variable domain (other parts from reference TRBV14 and TRBJ2-3): EAGVTQFPSHSVIEKGQTVTLRCDPISGHDNLYWYRRVMGKEIKFLLHFVKESKQDESGMPNNRFLAERTGGTYSTLKVQPAELEDSGVYFCASSHLQGRDTQYFGPGTRLTVL.

This chain connects TRBV5-1 to TRBJ2-5; D remains unclear. The CDR3 runs to 12 residues. The germline gives CDR1 SGHRS, CDR2 YFSETQ. Between the trimmed V and J ends, which lost 2 bases and 4 bases, there was a span of 6 bases. The CDR3 sequence: CASSLSGETQYF. DNA of the CDR3: TGCGCCAGCAGCTTATCGGGAGAGACCCAGTACTTC.

In its sample, this clonotype was seen a few times. The gene calls are TRBV13 and TRBJ2-7; D is undetermined. The CDR3 extends over 13 amino acids. Germline V gene lookup returns CDR1 PRHDT and CDR2 FYEKMQ (reference sequence). V lost 3 bases, J lost 1 base, and 7 bases lay in between. CDR3 sequence reads: CASSFTTSYEQYF. CDR3 nucleotide sequence: TGTGCCAGCAGCTTCACTACGTCCTACGAGCAGTACTTC.

The V and J genes are TRBV18 and TRBJ2-5; D is perhaps TRBD2 (6 bases). The V gene's germline CDR1 is KGHSH and CDR2 LQKENI. The V end was cut by 2 bases, the J end by 4 bases, with 11 bases between. The CDR3 length is 14 residues. CDR3 region: CASSPILGGETQYF. The DNA of the CDR3 is TGTGCCAGCTCACCAATACTGGGGGGAGAGACCCAGTACTTC.

This clonotype was found many times. The genes are TRBV10-3 and TRBJ2-7; TRBD1 is a possible D gene (8 bases). Germline loops: CDR1 ENHRY, CDR2 SYGVKD. The CDR3 covers 17 residues. Trimming cost V 8 bases and J 7 bases, with 30 bases left between them. In nucleotides, the CDR3 is TGTGCCATCCGAAAAAGCGGGACAGGACCGAACCGGGGTGAGCAGTACTTC. Its translation is CAIRKSGTGPNRGEQYF.

This clonotype was observed a handful of times. The rearrangement links TRBV11-3 to TRBJ2-1; the D is unclear. V lost 2 bases and J lost 5, with 10 bases in between. The germline gives CDR1 SGHNT, CDR2 YENEEA. This CDR3 has 14 residues. In DNA, the CDR3 is TGTGCCAGCAGCTTAATGGTCAGTCACAATGAGCAGTTCTTC. It specifies CASSLMVSHNEQFF.

This clonotype was seen a handful of times. The CDR3 nucleotides are TGTGCCAGCAGCGCCCGAGGAGCGGTCGGGGAGCTGTTTTTT. Its protein product is CASSARGAVGELFF. The gene calls are TRBV9 and TRBJ2-2; possibly TRBD2 for D (5 bases). The CDR3 length is 14 residues. Germline CDR1 is SGDLS and CDR2 is YYNGEE. Trimming left V 3 bases short and J 7 bases short, with 13 bases between.

This clonotype was detected ten times or more. This chain joins TRBV11-2 and TRBJ1-1, with 7 bases identical to TRBD1. Germline V gene data show CDR1 as SGHAT and CDR2 as FQNNGV. There are 14 residues in the CDR3. The V and J ends lost 4 bases and 3 bases, in that order; junction bases with no gene match: 5. CDR3 DNA sequence: TGTGCCAGCAGCTCTCAGGGGGATTACACTGAAGCTTTCTTT. Translated, it gives CASSSQGDYTEAFF.

The chain employs TRBV10-3 and TRBJ2-5, with a tentative D call TRBD1 (6 bases). Germline values: CDR1 ENHRY, CDR2 SYGVKD. The CDR3 totals 14 residues. V was cut by 3 bases and J by 2 bases, with 10 bases left in between. The CDR3 reads CAISDRGGQETQYF. Written as DNA, the CDR3 is TGTGCCATCAGTGACAGGGGTGGACAAGAGACCCAGTACTTC.

The chain links TRBV7-6 to TRBJ2-1, with D perhaps TRBD1 (6 bases). V was clipped by 5 bases and J by 2 bases, with 16 bases between them. The CDR3 has 16 residues. The germline CDR1 and CDR2 sequences are SGHVS and FNYEAQ. CDR3 bases: TGTGCCAGCAGCCTACTGGACAGTGAAGCCTACAATGAGCAGTTCTTC. This gives the protein CASSLLDSEAYNEQFF.

This clonotype was counted many times. The chain joins TRBV6-1 to TRBJ1-2; a possible D gene is TRBD1 (5 bases). Per the germline V gene, CDR1 is MNHNS and CDR2 is SASEGT. V was clipped by 4 bases and J by 2 bases, with 17 bases between them. The CDR3 loop spans 16 amino acids. This CDR3 is CASSAQLGGRNYGYTF. CDR3 in DNA: TGTGCCAGCAGTGCCCAGCTGGGGGGGAGAAACTATGGCTACACCTTC.

There are many counts of this clonotype. The V and J genes are TRBV4-3 and TRBJ2-1; D not certain. The V gene's germline CDR1 is LGHNA and CDR2 YSLEER. CDR3 length: 13 residues. V was shortened by 0 bases and J by 15 bases, with 15 bases between the two germline ends. DNA of the CDR3: TGCGCCAGCAGCCAAGATTACCTTACGTCCCGGTTCTTC. Its translation: CASSQDYLTSRFF.

This clonotype has ten or more counts. The chain is built from TRBV27 and TRBJ1-6; no clear D. The V end lost 2 bases, the J end lost 7 bases, and 6 bases lay between the germline ends. This CDR3 contains 13 residues. Germline CDR1 and CDR2: MNHEY and SMNVEV (reference sequence). The CDR3 nucleotides are TGTGCCAGCAGTTTAGACCCCAATTCACCCCTCCACTTT. Its translation is CASSLDPNSPLHF.

This clonotype was seen a few times. The chain couples TRBV11-2 to TRBJ2-2; no definite D call. Germline loops: CDR1 SGHAT, CDR2 FQNNGV. The CDR3 runs 14 residues. The ends were cut back, 1 base at V and 5 bases at J, with 8 bases in the middle. CDR3 sequence: CASSLVLQTGELFF. In nucleotides, the CDR3 is TGTGCCAGCAGCTTAGTCCTTCAGACCGGGGAGCTGTTTTTT.

This clonotype was seen many times. V gene TRBV20-1 combines with J gene TRBJ2-3; possible D gene TRBD2, 6 bases. This CDR3 is 13 amino acids long. Germline CDR1 is DFQATT and CDR2 is SNEGSKA (reference sequence). V shed 6 bases and J shed 5 bases, with 15 bases lying between them. The CDR3 spells CSAGTSLQDTQYF. CDR3 DNA sequence: TGCAGTGCAGGGACTTCACTTCAAGATACGCAGTATTTT.

Many counts were recorded for this clonotype. This chain links TRBV6-6 with TRBJ2-7; D uncertain. This CDR3 comprises 13 residues. Per the germline V gene, CDR1 is MNHNY and CDR2 is SVGAGI (reference sequence). V was cut by 4 bases and J by 3 bases, with 10 bases left in between. This chain's CDR3 is CASSSPVNYEQYF. The CDR3 DNA reads as TGTGCCAGCAGTTCCCCGGTTAACTACGAGCAGTACTTC.

This clonotype was counted ten times or more. V is TRBV20-1 and J is TRBJ2-1; a weak D match, TRBD1 (5 bases). The germline gives CDR1 DFQATT, CDR2 SNEGSKA (reference sequence). CDR3 length equals 13 residues. V was clipped by 6 bases and J by 5 bases, with 14 bases between them. The CDR3 coding sequence is TGCAGTGCCCAGATGGACACTGACAATGAGCAGTTCTTC. Translated: CSAQMDTDNEQFF.

This clonotype was seen repeatedly, ten times or more. The genes are TRBV3-1 and TRBJ2-7; the D gene is possibly TRBD2 (6 bases). In germline, CDR1 is LGHDT, CDR2 YNNKEL (reference sequence). The CDR3 consists of 15 residues. The germline V and J ends were trimmed by 0 bases and 0 bases, with 9 bases remaining between them. The CDR3 protein is CASSQEWRGSYEQYF. In DNA form, the CDR3 reads TGTGCCAGCAGCCAAGAATGGCGGGGCTCCTACGAGCAGTACTTC.

The chain couples TRBV6-1 to TRBJ1-5; no reliable D call. Germline V gene sequence: CDR1 MNHNS, CDR2 SASEGT. The CDR3 runs 14 residues. Trimming pared 5 bases from V and 4 bases from J, leaving 12 bases between. The CDR3 spells CASSKNEINQPQHF. As DNA, the CDR3 is TGTGCCAGCAGTAAAAATGAAATTAATCAGCCCCAGCATTTT.

The chain recombines TRBV12-3 or TRBV12-4 with TRBJ2-1; no clear D gene. The CDR3 loop spans 12 amino acids. V was trimmed by 6 bases and J by 5 bases, leaving 8 bases between them. CDR3 amino acids: CASRPGNNEQFF. CDR3 coding DNA: TGTGCCAGCAGGCCCGGAAACAATGAGCAGTTCTTC.

There are many counts of this clonotype. The chain uses TRBV6-2 or TRBV6-3 and TRBJ2-7; TRBD2 matches 14 bases. V was clipped by 6 bases and J by 0 bases; unmatched bases: 7. This CDR3 comprises 17 residues. CDR1 is MNHEY and CDR2 is SVGEGT in the germline V gene. CDR3 protein: CASSRPGLAGVSYEQYF. As DNA, the CDR3 is TGTGCCAGCAGCCGCCCGGGACTAGCGGGAGTCTCCTACGAGCAGTACTTC.

This chain joins TRBV27 and TRBJ2-1; 7 bases fit TRBD2. Germline V gene data show CDR1 as MNHEY and CDR2 as SMNVEV (reference sequence). V lost 9 bases, J lost 7 bases, and 12 bases stayed unmatched. This CDR3 region has 14 residues. CDR3 region: CASGGGAGVNEQFF. CDR3 coding DNA: TGTGCCAGTGGAGGTGGGGCGGGAGTAAATGAGCAGTTCTTC.

This clonotype was seen ten or more times. This chain links TRBV9 with TRBJ2-3, with unresolved D. V was trimmed by 3 bases and J by 6 bases, leaving 5 bases between them. This CDR3 spans 11 amino acids. CDR1 is SGDLS, CDR2 YYNGEE, per germline. The CDR3 DNA is TGTGCCAGCAGCGCCGAGGATACGCAGTATTTT. It is translated as CASSAEDTQYF. The full variable domain, completed using reference TRBV9 and TRBJ2-3, is DSGVTQTPKHLITATGQRVTLRCSPRSGDLSVYWYQQSLDQGLQFLIQYYNGEERAKGNILERFSAQQFPDLHSELNLSSLELGDSALYFCASSAEDTQYFGPGTRLTVL.

This chain joins TRBV7-9 and TRBJ2-5; TRBD1 matches 9 bases. CDR3 length equals 15 residues. The germline V gene encodes CDR1 SEHNR and CDR2 FQNEAQ (reference sequence). The V and J ends lost 5 bases and 1 base, in that order; junction bases with no gene match: 5. The CDR3 nucleotides read TGTGCCAGCAGCCCCTCGACAGGGGGCCAAGAGACCCAGTACTTC. Its protein product is CASSPSTGGQETQYF. The full variable domain, its missing parts supplied by reference TRBV7-9 and TRBJ2-5, is DTGVSQNPRHKITKRGQNVTFRCDPISEHNRLYWYRQTLGQGPEFLTYFQNEAQLEKSRLLSDRFSAERPKGSFSTLEIQRTEQGDSAMYLCASSPSTGGQETQYFGPGTRLLVL.

This clonotype was counted only a few times. The chain has TRBV20-1 and TRBJ2-1, with unresolved D. V was trimmed by 4 bases and J by 1 base, leaving 11 bases between them. The length of the CDR3 is 14 residues. The germline CDR1 and CDR2 sequences are DFQATT and SNEGSKA (reference sequence). This chain's CDR3 is CSAIQLKSYNEQFF. As DNA, the CDR3 is TGCAGTGCTATACAACTAAAATCCTACAATGAGCAGTTCTTC.

This clonotype has only a few counts. The chain is built from TRBV7-3 and TRBJ1-1; the D is unclear. This CDR3 contains 14 residues. Per germline, CDR1 SGHTA and CDR2 FQGTGA. The V gene lost 6 bases and the J gene lost 4 bases, with 15 bases spanning the gap. CDR3 sequence (DNA): TGTGCCAGCAGAAGAGACCCACTCGGCACTGAAGCTTTCTTT. This gives the protein CASRRDPLGTEAFF. The whole variable domain, filled in from reference TRBV7-3 and TRBJ1-1, reads GAGVSQTPSNKVTEKGKYVELRCDPISGHTALYWYRQSLGQGPEFLIYFQGTGAADDSGLPNDRFFAVRPEGSVSTLKIQRTERGDSAVYLCASRRDPLGTEAFFGQGTRLTVV.